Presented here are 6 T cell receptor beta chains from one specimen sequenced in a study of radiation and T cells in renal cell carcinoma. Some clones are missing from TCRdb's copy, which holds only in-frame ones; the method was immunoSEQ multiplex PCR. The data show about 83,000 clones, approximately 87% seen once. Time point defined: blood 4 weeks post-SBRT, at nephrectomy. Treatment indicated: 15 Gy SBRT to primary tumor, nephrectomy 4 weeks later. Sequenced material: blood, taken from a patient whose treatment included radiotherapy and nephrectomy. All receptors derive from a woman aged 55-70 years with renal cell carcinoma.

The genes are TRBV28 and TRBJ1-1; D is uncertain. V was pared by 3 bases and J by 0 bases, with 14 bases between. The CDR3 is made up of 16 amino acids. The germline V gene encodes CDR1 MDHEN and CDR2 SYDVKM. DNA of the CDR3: TGTGCCAGCAGTTTGGTTCAAGGAGGATTGAACACTGAAGCTTTCTTT. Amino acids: CASSLVQGGLNTEAFF.

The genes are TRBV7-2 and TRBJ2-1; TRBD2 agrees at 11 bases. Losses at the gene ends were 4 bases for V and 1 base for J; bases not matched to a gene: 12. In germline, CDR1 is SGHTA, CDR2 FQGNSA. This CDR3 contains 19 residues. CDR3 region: CASSSSGTSGSRSYNEQFF. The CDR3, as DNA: TGTGCCAGCAGCTCATCCGGGACTAGCGGATCCCGATCCTACAATGAGCAGTTCTTC.

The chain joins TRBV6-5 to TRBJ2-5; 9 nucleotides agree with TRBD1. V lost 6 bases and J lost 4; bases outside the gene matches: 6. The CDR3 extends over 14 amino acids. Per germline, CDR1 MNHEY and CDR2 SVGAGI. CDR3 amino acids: CASRSGTGRETQYF. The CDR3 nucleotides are TGTGCCAGCAGGTCCGGGACAGGGAGAGAGACCCAGTACTTC.

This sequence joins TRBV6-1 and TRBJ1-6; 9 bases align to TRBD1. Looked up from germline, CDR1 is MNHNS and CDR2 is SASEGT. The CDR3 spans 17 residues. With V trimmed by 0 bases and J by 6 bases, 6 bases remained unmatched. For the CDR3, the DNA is TGTGCCAGCAGTGAAGCGCTAGGACAGGGGCCTAATTCACCCCTCCACTTT. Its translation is CASSEALGQGPNSPLHF.

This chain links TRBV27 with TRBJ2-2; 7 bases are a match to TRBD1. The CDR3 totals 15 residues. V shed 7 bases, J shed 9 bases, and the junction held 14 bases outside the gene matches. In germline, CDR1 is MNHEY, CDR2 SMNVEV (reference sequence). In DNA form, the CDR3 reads TGTGCCAGCACCCCGTCGACAGGGAGTGCTCGGGAGCTGTTTTTT. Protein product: CASTPSTGSARELFF.

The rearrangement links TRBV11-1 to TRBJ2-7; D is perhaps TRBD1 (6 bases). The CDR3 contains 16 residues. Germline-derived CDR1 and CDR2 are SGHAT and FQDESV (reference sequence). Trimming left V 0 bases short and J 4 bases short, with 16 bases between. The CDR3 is CASSLAGADGYYEQYF. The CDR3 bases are TGTGCCAGCAGCTTAGCGGGGGCCGATGGGTATTACGAGCAGTACTTC.